The 26 T cell receptor beta chains in this list originate from one sample, sequenced in a study of cytomegalovirus exposure and HLA in healthy donors. The PCR had 60 Vbeta and 13 Jbeta primers. TCRdb's copy holds only in-frame clones and misses some; the assay was immunoSEQ multiplex PCR. The repertoire holds roughly 250,000 clones, more than 55% seen once, with 2% to 2.5% in the top ten. The sequencing sample was made of PBMCs. The receptors here all came from a female donor in good health and CMV-seronegative.

J is TRBJ2-1 and V is TRBV9; 10 nucleotides line up with TRBD2. The J segment lost 8 bases and the V segment lost 2 bases, leaving 16 bases of the junction unmatched. The germline V gene encodes CDR1 SGDLS and CDR2 YYNGEE. The CDR3 consists of 18 residues. CDR3 residues: CASSVSSGRVLSLDEQFF. The CDR3 DNA reads TGTGCCAGCAGCGTCTCAAGCGGGAGGGTCTTATCCCTGGATGAGCAGTTCTTC.

The chain joins TRBV11-2 to TRBJ2-5, with a weak D call TRBD1 (6 bases). CDR3 size: 13 residues. The germline CDR1 and CDR2 sequences are SGHAT and FQNNGV. Trimming removed 9 bases from V and 2 bases from J, with 13 bases in between. The CDR3 sequence: CASTQGTQETQYF. In nucleotides, the CDR3 is TGTGCCAGTACCCAGGGGACACAAGAGACCCAGTACTTC.

The chain combines TRBV4-1 with TRBJ2-1; D gene uncertain. The ends were cut back, 1 base at V and 8 bases at J, with 6 bases in the middle. Germline CDR1 MGHRA, CDR2 YSYEKL. CDR3 length equals 12 residues. In nucleotides, the CDR3 is TGCGCCAGCAGCCAAGTGTCGGATGAGCAGTTCTTC. Its protein is CASSQVSDEQFF.

This clone was picked up a small number of times. The rearrangement joins TRBV19 to TRBJ1-3, with no clear D. Germline loops: CDR1 LNHDA, CDR2 SQIVND (reference sequence). The ends were cut back, 2 bases at V and 4 bases at J, with 6 bases in the middle. The CDR3 contains 13 residues. The CDR3 region has the DNA TGTGCCAGTAGTATACAGCGGGGAAACACCATATATTTT. It translates to CASSIQRGNTIYF.

This chain uses TRBV5-1 with TRBJ1-1, with D possibly TRBD1 on 5 matching bases. Looked up from germline, CDR1 is SGHRS and CDR2 is YFSETQ. V was shortened by 1 base and J by 1 base, with 14 bases between the two germline ends. The CDR3 runs to 16 residues. The CDR3 coding sequence is TGCGCCAGCAGCTTGTCTCAGGGATCGGGGAACACTGAAGCTTTCTTT. Translation: CASSLSQGSGNTEAFF.

The chain uses TRBV18 and TRBJ2-3; D call uncertain. V was trimmed by 3 bases and J by 4 bases, leaving 14 bases between them. The germline CDR1 and CDR2 sequences are KGHSH and LQKENI. The CDR3 covers 15 residues. As DNA, the CDR3 is TGTGCCAGCTCACCGCAAAACGCCATAGCAGATACGCAGTATTTT. Protein: CASSPQNAIADTQYF.

The gene calls are TRBV2 and TRBJ2-5, with 11 positions matching TRBD2. V lost 4 bases and J lost 5; bases outside the gene matches: 0. CDR1 SNHLY and CDR2 FYNNEI come from the germline V gene. There are 13 residues in the CDR3. The chain's CDR3 is CASSGTSGETQYF. The CDR3 DNA reads as TGTGCCAGCAGTGGGACTAGCGGGGAGACCCAGTACTTC.

This clone was counted a single time. The chain uses TRBV18 and TRBJ2-1; D remains unclear. The germline CDR1 and CDR2 sequences are KGHSH and LQKENI. Trimming shortened V by 3 bases and J by 9 bases, and 12 bases separated the two germline ends. The CDR3 runs to 13 residues. The CDR3 loop is CASSPASPGEQFF. The CDR3 DNA reads as TGTGCCAGCTCACCGGCTAGTCCCGGTGAGCAGTTCTTC.

DNA for the CDR3: TGTGCCAGCAGCCCCCGGACTAGCGGGAGGGATACGCAGTATTTT. This gives the protein CASSPRTSGRDTQYF. The V call is TRBV9, the J call TRBJ2-3; 14 nucleotides align to TRBD2. The ends lost 4 bases at V and 6 bases at J; junction bases unmatched: 4. The CDR3 sequence is 15 residues long. Germline CDR1 is SGDLS and CDR2 is YYNGEE.

CDR3 residues: CASGGLAQETQYF. CDR3 coding DNA: TGTGCCAGCGGGGGACTAGCACAAGAGACCCAGTACTTC. J is TRBJ2-5 and V is TRBV6-1, with 9 bases matching TRBD2. V was pared by 8 bases and J by 2 bases, with 3 bases of the junction left unmatched. There are 13 residues in the CDR3. Germline values: CDR1 MNHNS, CDR2 SASEGT.

The chain joins TRBV11-2 to TRBJ2-3; 11 bases are a match to TRBD2. Trimming cost V 3 bases and J 5 bases; bases outside gene matches: 1. Germline CDR1 and CDR2: SGHAT and FQNNGV. CDR3 length equals 14 residues. CDR3 region: CASSLGTSGDTQYF. CDR3 coding DNA: TGTGCCAGCAGCTTGGGGACTAGCGGAGATACGCAGTATTTT.

The table lists this clone with a few counts. This chain joins TRBV6-5 and TRBJ1-1; 9 positions agree with TRBD1. Unmatched junction bases numbered 5, after V lost 5 bases and J lost 1 base. The germline V gene encodes CDR1 MNHEY and CDR2 SVGAGI. The CDR3 runs 15 residues. CDR3 sequence (DNA): TGTGCCAGCAGTGGACAGGGGCAAGGGAACACTGAAGCTTTCTTT. Translation gives CASSGQGQGNTEAFF.

The V call is TRBV5-1, the J call TRBJ1-1, with D unresolved. V was clipped by 1 base and J by 1 base, with 8 bases between them. Germline V CDR1 and CDR2: SGHRS, YFSETQ. This CDR3 has 14 residues. CDR3 region: CASSLNRGNTEAFF. The CDR3 nucleotides are TGCGCCAGCAGCTTGAATCGAGGGAACACTGAAGCTTTCTTT.

The rearrangement uses TRBV6-4 and TRBJ1-1; 11 nucleotides align to TRBD1. The CDR3 spans 14 residues. Looked up from germline, CDR1 is MRHNA and CDR2 is SNTAGT. V lost 5 bases and J lost 5; bases outside the gene matches: 4. The CDR3 DNA reads as TGTGCCAGCAGTATGGACAGGGGGCCTACTGAAGCTTTCTTT. This gives the protein CASSMDRGPTEAFF.

Written as DNA, the CDR3 is TGTGCCAGCAGTGAACATCGGCAGGGGGTCTACTATGGCTACACCTTC. The encoded protein is CASSEHRQGVYYGYTF. The chain is built from TRBV2 and TRBJ1-2; 7 bases fit TRBD1. Losses at the gene ends were 2 bases for V and 3 bases for J; bases not matched to a gene: 9. Germline V CDR1 and CDR2: SNHLY, FYNNEI. CDR3 size: 16 residues.

J is TRBJ1-4 and V is TRBV2; 9 nucleotides match TRBD1. This CDR3 spans 15 amino acids. V gave up 6 bases and J gave up 8 bases; unmatched junction bases: 10. Germline CDR1 and CDR2: SNHLY and FYNNEI. The CDR3 loop reads CASRRARDRVEKLFF. The CDR3 region has the DNA TGTGCCAGCAGGAGGGCCCGGGACAGGGTCGAAAAACTGTTTTTT.

The chain links TRBV11-3 to TRBJ1-2; TRBD1 agrees at 10 bases. With V trimmed by 6 bases and J by 5 bases, 9 bases remained unmatched. Germline CDR1 and CDR2: SGHNT and YENEEA. CDR3 length equals 15 residues. The CDR3 bases are TGTGCCAGCAGGGGAACCGGGACAGGGGCTTATGGCTACACCTTC. Translation gives CASRGTGTGAYGYTF.

This clone has only a few counts. The V and J genes are TRBV7-9 and TRBJ1-6, with TRBD1 identical over 10 bases. Trimming took 5 bases from V and 13 from J; bases not matched to a gene: 8. Germline loops: CDR1 SEHNR, CDR2 FQNEAQ (reference sequence). CDR3 length equals 14 residues. The CDR3 nucleotides are TGTGCCAGCAGCCTAGGGACAGGGGAGGCTCCCCTCCACTTT. As protein: CASSLGTGEAPLHF.

This chain links TRBV15 with TRBJ1-2; a possible D gene is TRBD1 (6 bases). The CDR3 runs to 15 residues. From germline, CDR1 is LNHNV and CDR2 YYDKDF (reference sequence). The V and J ends lost 10 bases and 1 base respectively, with 19 bases between them. DNA of the CDR3: TGTGCCAGCCGCTCGGACAGCGAATTTAACTATGGCTACACCTTC. Amino acids: CASRSDSEFNYGYTF.

The CDR3 bases are TGTGCCAGCAGTTCCCTAGCGGGAGGATCCTACGAGCAGTACTTC. It specifies CASSSLAGGSYEQYF. This rearrangement joins TRBV6-6 to TRBJ2-7; 11 nucleotides agree with TRBD2. The trim removed 4 bases at V and 1 base at J, leaving 3 bases unmatched. Per germline, CDR1 MNHNY and CDR2 SVGAGI (reference sequence). This CDR3 has 15 amino acids.

The V gene is TRBV13, the J gene TRBJ1-4; 8 nucleotides line up with TRBD1. With 0 bases clipped from V and 5 bases from J, the junction kept 8 bases outside the gene matches. The CDR3 has 17 amino acids. Germline-derived CDR1 and CDR2 are PRHDT and FYEKMQ (reference sequence). CDR3 DNA: TGTGCCAGCAGCTTAGGGGCGACAGGGGTGAGGAATGAAAAACTGTTTTTT. Residues: CASSLGATGVRNEKLFF.

This clone was observed a few times. The rearrangement links TRBV2 to TRBJ2-7; 12 bases align to TRBD2. The CDR3 has 14 amino acids. The V segment lost 7 bases and the J segment 5 bases; nucleotides outside the gene matches: 6. The germline gives CDR1 SNHLY, CDR2 FYNNEI. The CDR3 coding sequence is TGTGCCAGCAAGTGGACTAGCGGGATAAACGAGCAGTACTTC. As protein: CASKWTSGINEQYF.

The chain couples TRBV2 to TRBJ2-3; 13 positions agree with TRBD2. The V gene's germline CDR1 is SNHLY and CDR2 FYNNEI. The ends lost 4 bases at V and 6 bases at J; junction bases unmatched: 4. The CDR3 runs to 15 residues. CDR3 sequence (DNA): TGTGCCAGCAGTGGATGGACTAGCGGGAGCGATACGCAGTATTTT. Its protein is CASSGWTSGSDTQYF.

The rearrangement joins TRBV5-4 to TRBJ1-4; 11 nucleotides match TRBD1. CDR1 and CDR2 (germline): SGHNT, YYREEE (reference sequence). The ends lost 2 bases at V and 5 bases at J; junction bases unmatched: 5. The CDR3 is 16 amino acids. The CDR3 protein is CASSLGGTGGNEKLFF. CDR3 coding DNA: TGTGCCAGCAGCTTAGGTGGGACAGGGGGGAATGAAAAACTGTTTTTT.

The V and J genes are TRBV2 and TRBJ2-3, with D hard to call. CDR1 is SNHLY, CDR2 FYNNEI, per germline. V was pared by 6 bases and J by 5 bases, with 6 bases between. This CDR3 contains 11 residues. CDR3 in DNA: TGTGCCAGCAGCGAGCGAGATACGCAGTATTTT. Translated: CASSERDTQYF.

This chain connects TRBV2 to TRBJ2-5, with D tentatively TRBD2 (6 bases). This CDR3 has 15 residues. Germline values: CDR1 SNHLY, CDR2 FYNNEI. Trimming stripped 6 bases from V and 5 bases from J, with 19 bases between. The CDR3 DNA sequence: TGTGCCAGCAGGGCCTCACCTGGGGGGTGGGAGACCCAGTACTTC. It codes for CASRASPGGWETQYF.